The clone carrying this TCR beta chain was counted a few times. Its matching antigen is unknown. 5'-RACE, quantitative and with molecular barcodes, yielded the TCR beta libraries. In TCRdb, the 5' RACE reads were re-called with MiXCR into one record per CDR3 protein. This table has a few hundred thousand distinct CDR3 sequences, 7% to 9% appearing once. The data belong to a study of CD8 T cells in ankylosing spondylitis. Study-level points and caveats: Characteristic of ankylosing spondylitis blood, it appeared, was a TCR beta motif comprising roughly eight highly homologous variants.

Looked up from germline, CDR1 is SNHLY and CDR2 is FYNNEI. CDR3 size: 14 residues. The J segment lost 5 bases and the V segment lost 6 bases, leaving 8 bases of the junction unmatched. The source material was blood, either unsorted or a sorted T cell fraction (not recorded which). V usage is TRBV2 and J usage is TRBJ2-5; 8 bases map to TRBD1. This clonotype originated in a male donor with ankylosing spondylitis. DNA of the CDR3: TGTGCCAGCAGCTTAGACAGGGGTTGGGAGACCCAGTACTTC. Protein sequence: CASSLDRGWETQYF.